These T cell receptor beta chains were read from a single sample in a study of T-cell memory formation after mild COVID-19. TCRdb ran MiXCR on the 5' RACE reads and lists one entry per CDR3 protein. The table includes about 180,000 distinct CDR3 sequences, less than 20% detected once. Sequenced material: PBMCs or a T cell subset sorted from them (not recorded which). Every receptor here comes from a man aged 18 to 30 who had mild COVID-19 (a few samples of this study predate the infection). Cell type and time point are not known. The CDR3 runs from the conserved cysteine through the conserved F or W. The order of the fields is D gene, J gene, V gene, clone size, CDR3 DNA, CDR3 protein. D genes are given only for firm matches. The size of a clone is reported for some rows only, either as once, few or many, or as a class for expanded clones.

d_gene: NA
j_gene: TRBJ1-1
v_gene: TRBV7-9
abundance: NA
CDR3nt: TGTGCCAGCAGCGTTAACACTGAAGCTTTCTTT
CDR3aa: CASSVNTEAFF

d_gene: TRBD2
j_gene: TRBJ2-3
v_gene: TRBV20-1
abundance: many
CDR3nt: TGCAGTGCCCCCACGGCTAGCGGGGGCGGCGATACGCAGTATTTT
CDR3aa: CSAPTASGGGDTQYF

d_gene: TRBD2
j_gene: TRBJ2-7
v_gene: TRBV20-1
abundance: NA
CDR3nt: TGCAGTGCTAGTTTTAAGCGGGGGTTCACCTACGAGCAGTACTTC
CDR3aa: CSASFKRGFTYEQYF

d_gene: TRBD2
j_gene: TRBJ2-3
v_gene: TRBV7-3
abundance: NA
CDR3nt: TGTGCCAGCAGCCCTGGACTAGCGGGACGCACAGATACGCAGTATTTT
CDR3aa: CASSPGLAGRTDTQYF

d_gene: NA
j_gene: TRBJ2-3
v_gene: TRBV2
abundance: few
CDR3nt: TGTGCCAGCAGTGAAGATTACCCGGGACATCGCAAGTATTTT
CDR3aa: CASSEDYPGHRKYF

d_gene: TRBD1
j_gene: TRBJ1-2
v_gene: TRBV6-1
abundance: NA
CDR3nt: TGTGCCAGCAGGGAACAGGGGACAGGCGGCTACACCTTC
CDR3aa: CASREQGTGGYTF

d_gene: NA
j_gene: TRBJ1-2
v_gene: TRBV7-2
abundance: NA
CDR3nt: TGTGCCAGCAGCCCGGGACGCCACTATGGCTACACCTTC
CDR3aa: CASSPGRHYGYTF

d_gene: TRBD1
j_gene: TRBJ2-7
v_gene: TRBV11-3
abundance: NA
CDR3nt: TGTGCCAGCAGCCCGGGGACAGGGGATCATGAGCAGTACTTC
CDR3aa: CASSPGTGDHEQYF

d_gene: NA
j_gene: TRBJ2-7
v_gene: TRBV15
abundance: many
CDR3nt: TGTGCCACCAGCAGGTTGAGCAGGTCGGGCTCCTACGAGCAGTACTTC
CDR3aa: CATSRLSRSGSYEQYF

d_gene: NA
j_gene: TRBJ1-2
v_gene: TRBV5-1
abundance: few
CDR3nt: TGCGCCAGCAGCGGGGGAGGGTATGGCTACACCTTC
CDR3aa: CASSGGGYGYTF

d_gene: TRBD1
j_gene: TRBJ1-6
v_gene: TRBV6-6
abundance: NA
CDR3nt: TGTGCCAGCAGTGACAGGGGTGGATCACCCCTCCACTTT
CDR3aa: CASSDRGGSPLHF

d_gene: NA
j_gene: TRBJ2-3
v_gene: TRBV20-1
abundance: few
CDR3nt: TGCAGTGCTCCCCCCGGGGCAGATACGCAGTATTTT
CDR3aa: CSAPPGADTQYF

d_gene: TRBD1
j_gene: TRBJ1-2
v_gene: TRBV6-5
abundance: NA
CDR3nt: TGTGCCAGCACGACAGGGGGCCAAGGGAGAGGCTACACCTTC
CDR3aa: CASTTGGQGRGYTF

d_gene: NA
j_gene: TRBJ1-1
v_gene: TRBV14
abundance: few
CDR3nt: TGTGCCAGCAGCCAAGAGGCCCTAGGGACTGAAGCTTTCTTT
CDR3aa: CASSQEALGTEAFF

d_gene: TRBD1
j_gene: TRBJ2-4
v_gene: TRBV24-1
abundance: NA
CDR3nt: TGTGCCACCAGGAATGGGACAGAGCTAGCCAAAAACATTCAGTACTTC
CDR3aa: CATRNGTELAKNIQYF

d_gene: NA
j_gene: TRBJ2-5
v_gene: TRBV6-2/TRBV6-3
abundance: few
CDR3nt: TGTGCCAGCAGTTACTATGGCAGCCAAGAGACCCAGTACTTC
CDR3aa: CASSYYGSQETQYF

d_gene: NA
j_gene: TRBJ1-5
v_gene: TRBV7-2
abundance: NA
CDR3nt: TGTGCCAGCAGCTACTCAGGGATGGGCAATCAGCCCCAGCATTTT
CDR3aa: CASSYSGMGNQPQHF

d_gene: TRBD1
j_gene: TRBJ1-5
v_gene: TRBV30
abundance: few
CDR3nt: TGTGCCTGGGCAGGGGGCGCGAATCAGCCCCAGCATTTT
CDR3aa: CAWAGGANQPQHF

d_gene: NA
j_gene: TRBJ1-1
v_gene: TRBV5-1
abundance: few
CDR3nt: TGCGCCAGCAGCTTGGGACTAGTGCTGAACACTGAAGCTTTCTTT
CDR3aa: CASSLGLVLNTEAFF

d_gene: NA
j_gene: TRBJ2-3
v_gene: TRBV7-2
abundance: few
CDR3nt: TGTGCCAGCAGCGGCCGGAGCAGCACAGATACGCAGTATTTT
CDR3aa: CASSGRSSTDTQYF

d_gene: TRBD2
j_gene: TRBJ2-5
v_gene: TRBV7-2
abundance: NA
CDR3nt: TGTGCCAGCAGACCCATAGGACTAGCCGGGGGGACCCAGTACTTC
CDR3aa: CASRPIGLAGGTQYF

d_gene: TRBD1
j_gene: TRBJ1-6
v_gene: TRBV12-3/TRBV12-4
abundance: NA
CDR3nt: TGTGCCAGCCAATTCACAGGGGTGCGATCACCCCTCCACTTT
CDR3aa: CASQFTGVRSPLHF

d_gene: NA
j_gene: TRBJ2-3
v_gene: TRBV15
abundance: few
CDR3nt: TGTGCCACCAGCAGAGATCCCTGGTCGACAGATACGCAGTATTTT
CDR3aa: CATSRDPWSTDTQYF

d_gene: NA
j_gene: TRBJ2-2
v_gene: TRBV21-1
abundance: NA
CDR3nt: TGTGCCAGCAGCCTGGACAGGGTAAACACCGGGGAGCTGTTTTTT
CDR3aa: CASSLDRVNTGELFF

d_gene: TRBD2
j_gene: TRBJ2-3
v_gene: TRBV5-1
abundance: NA
CDR3nt: TGCGCCAGCGACGCGGGGGGAAGCACAGATACGCAGTATTTT
CDR3aa: CASDAGGSTDTQYF

d_gene: NA
j_gene: TRBJ2-5
v_gene: TRBV29-1
abundance: NA
CDR3nt: TGCAGCGTTGGGGAAACCCTCCAAGAGACCCAGTACTTC
CDR3aa: CSVGETLQETQYF

d_gene: NA
j_gene: TRBJ2-6
v_gene: TRBV12-3/TRBV12-4
abundance: NA
CDR3nt: TGTGCCAGCACCGACTCTGGGGCCAACGTCCTGACTTTC
CDR3aa: CASTDSGANVLTF

d_gene: TRBD2
j_gene: TRBJ2-7
v_gene: TRBV7-9
abundance: NA
CDR3nt: TGTGCCAGCAGCGGGTCTAGCGGGGGGATTTCCTACGAGCAGTACTTC
CDR3aa: CASSGSSGGISYEQYF

d_gene: TRBD2
j_gene: TRBJ2-1
v_gene: TRBV3-1
abundance: few
CDR3nt: TGTGCCAGCACTCAGACTAGCGGGGGGGCGCGGGAGCAGTTCTTC
CDR3aa: CASTQTSGGAREQFF

d_gene: NA
j_gene: TRBJ1-2
v_gene: TRBV27
abundance: NA
CDR3nt: TGTGCCAGCAGACCCTCACAGGTCACCTTCTATGGCTACACCTTC
CDR3aa: CASRPSQVTFYGYTF

d_gene: NA
j_gene: TRBJ2-1
v_gene: TRBV11-2
abundance: many
CDR3nt: TGTGCCAGCAGCTTACGCTCTAGAGGCTTTCTGAGCTCCTACAATGAGCAGTTCTTC
CDR3aa: CASSLRSRGFLSSYNEQFF

d_gene: NA
j_gene: TRBJ1-3
v_gene: TRBV7-3
abundance: NA
CDR3nt: TGTGCCAGCAGCTTAGGGATCGCCATATATTTT
CDR3aa: CASSLGIAIYF